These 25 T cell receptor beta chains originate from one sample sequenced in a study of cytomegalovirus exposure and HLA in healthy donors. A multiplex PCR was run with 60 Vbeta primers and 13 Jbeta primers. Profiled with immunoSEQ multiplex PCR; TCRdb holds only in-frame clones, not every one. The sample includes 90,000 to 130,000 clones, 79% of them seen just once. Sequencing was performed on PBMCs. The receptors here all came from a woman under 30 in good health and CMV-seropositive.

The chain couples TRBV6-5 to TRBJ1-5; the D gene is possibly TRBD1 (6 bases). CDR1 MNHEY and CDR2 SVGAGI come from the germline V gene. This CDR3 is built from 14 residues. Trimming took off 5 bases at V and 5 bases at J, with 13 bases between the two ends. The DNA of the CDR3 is TGTGCCAGCAGTAAGGACAGAAGGGATCAGCCCCAGCATTTT. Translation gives CASSKDRRDQPQHF.

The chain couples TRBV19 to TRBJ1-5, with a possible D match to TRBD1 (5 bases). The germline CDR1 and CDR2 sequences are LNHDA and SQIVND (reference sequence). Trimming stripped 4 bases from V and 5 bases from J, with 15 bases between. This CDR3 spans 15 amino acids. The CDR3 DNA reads TGTGCCAGTAGTACTATGGGGACTCCATATCAGCCCCAGCATTTT. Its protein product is CASSTMGTPYQPQHF.

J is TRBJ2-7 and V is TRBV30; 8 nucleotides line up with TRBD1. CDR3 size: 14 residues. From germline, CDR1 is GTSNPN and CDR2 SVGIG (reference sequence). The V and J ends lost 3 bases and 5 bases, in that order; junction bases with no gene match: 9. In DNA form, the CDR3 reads TGTGCCTGGAGGAGGTGGGACAGGTACCACGAGCAGTACTTC. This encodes CAWRRWDRYHEQYF.

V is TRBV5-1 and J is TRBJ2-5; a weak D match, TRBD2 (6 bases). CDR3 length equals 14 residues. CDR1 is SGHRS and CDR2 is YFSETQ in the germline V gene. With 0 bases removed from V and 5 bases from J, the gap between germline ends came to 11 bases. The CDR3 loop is CASSLELAGETQYF. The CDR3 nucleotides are TGCGCCAGCAGCTTGGAACTAGCCGGCGAGACCCAGTACTTC.

CDR3 loop: CASSPRGTLADQDTQYF. The CDR3 nucleotides read TGCGCCAGCAGCCCAAGAGGGACACTAGCGGATCAGGATACGCAGTATTTT. The chain uses TRBV4-1 and TRBJ2-3; TRBD2 agrees at 8 bases. CDR1 and CDR2 (germline): MGHRA, YSYEKL. With 4 bases clipped from V and 6 bases from J, the junction kept 15 bases outside the gene matches. The length of the CDR3 is 17 residues.

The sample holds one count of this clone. CDR3 sequence (DNA): TGTGCCAGCAGACCCGGAGGCGGGACAGGGGCCTACGAGCAGTACTTC. As protein: CASRPGGGTGAYEQYF. The chain employs TRBV28 and TRBJ2-7; 10 bases map to TRBD1. The germline CDR1 and CDR2 sequences are MDHEN and SYDVKM. CDR3 length: 16 residues. Trimming cost V 6 bases and J 2 bases; bases outside gene matches: 10.

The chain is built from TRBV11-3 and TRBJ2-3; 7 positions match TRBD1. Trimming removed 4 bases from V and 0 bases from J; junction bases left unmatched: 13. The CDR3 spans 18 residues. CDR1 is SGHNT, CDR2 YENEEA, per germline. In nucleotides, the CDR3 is TGTGCCAGCAGCTCCGTCTTCGGACAGGAGTATAGCACAGATACGCAGTATTTT. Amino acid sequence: CASSSVFGQEYSTDTQYF. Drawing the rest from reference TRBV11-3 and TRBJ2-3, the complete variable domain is EAGVVQSPRYKIIEKKQPVAFWCNPISGHNTLYWYLQNLGQGPELLIRYENEEAVDDSQLPKDRFSAERLKGVDSTLKIQPAELGDSAVYLCASSSVFGQEYSTDTQYFGPGTRLTVL.

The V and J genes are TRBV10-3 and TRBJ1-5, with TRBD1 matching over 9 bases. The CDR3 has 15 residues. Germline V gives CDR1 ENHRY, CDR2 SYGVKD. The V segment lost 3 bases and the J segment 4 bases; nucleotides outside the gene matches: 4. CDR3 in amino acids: CAISEDRGGNQPQHF. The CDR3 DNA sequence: TGTGCCATCAGTGAAGACAGGGGGGGGAATCAGCCCCAGCATTTT.

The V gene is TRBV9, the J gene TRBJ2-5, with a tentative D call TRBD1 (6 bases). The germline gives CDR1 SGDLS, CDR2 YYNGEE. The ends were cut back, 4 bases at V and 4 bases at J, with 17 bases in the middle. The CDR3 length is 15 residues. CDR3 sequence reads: CASSPKQGRVETQYF. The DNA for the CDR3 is TGTGCCAGCAGCCCTAAACAGGGCAGAGTAGAGACCCAGTACTTC.

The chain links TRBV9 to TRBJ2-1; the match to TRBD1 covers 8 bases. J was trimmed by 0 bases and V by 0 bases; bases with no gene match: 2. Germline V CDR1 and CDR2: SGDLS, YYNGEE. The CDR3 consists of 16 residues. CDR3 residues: CASSVGDRSSYNEQFF. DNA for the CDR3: TGTGCCAGCAGCGTAGGGGACAGGAGCTCCTACAATGAGCAGTTCTTC.

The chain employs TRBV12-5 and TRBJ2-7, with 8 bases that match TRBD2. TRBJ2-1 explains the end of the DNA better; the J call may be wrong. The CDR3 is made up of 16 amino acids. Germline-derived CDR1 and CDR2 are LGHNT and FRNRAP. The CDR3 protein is CASGSTTSESSYEQFF. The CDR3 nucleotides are TGTGCTAGTGGGTCTACGACTAGCGAGAGCTCCTACGAGCAGTTCTTC.

CDR3 coding DNA: TGTGCCAGCAGGACAGGGGGCGTGCAGACCCAGTACTTC. Its protein is CASRTGGVQTQYF. The rearrangement uses TRBV2 and TRBJ2-5, with 10 bases lining up with TRBD1. CDR3 length: 13 residues. Per germline, CDR1 SNHLY and CDR2 FYNNEI. Trimming cost V 6 bases and J 6 bases; bases outside gene matches: 4. Based on the CDR3 plus reference TRBV2 and TRBJ2-5, the full variable domain is EPEVTQTPSHQVTQMGQEVILRCVPISNHLYFYWYRQILGQKVEFLVSFYNNEISEKSEIFDDQFSVERPDGSNFTLKIRSTKLEDSAMYFCASRTGGVQTQYFGPGTRLLVL.

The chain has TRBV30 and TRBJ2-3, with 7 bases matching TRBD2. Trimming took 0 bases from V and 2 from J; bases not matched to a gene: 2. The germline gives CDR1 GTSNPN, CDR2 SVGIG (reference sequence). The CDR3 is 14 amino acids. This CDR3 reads CAWSVRENTDTQYF. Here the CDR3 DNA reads TGTGCCTGGAGTGTGCGGGAGAACACAGATACGCAGTATTTT.

CDR3 residues: CASSRSSTEAFF. As DNA, the CDR3 is TGTGCCAGCAGTCGGTCAAGCACTGAAGCTTTCTTT. The rearrangement links TRBV7-9 to TRBJ1-1; D gene unclear. V was cut by 6 bases and J by 4 bases, with 9 bases left in between. Looked up from germline, CDR1 is SEHNR and CDR2 is FQNEAQ (reference sequence). This CDR3 has 12 amino acids.

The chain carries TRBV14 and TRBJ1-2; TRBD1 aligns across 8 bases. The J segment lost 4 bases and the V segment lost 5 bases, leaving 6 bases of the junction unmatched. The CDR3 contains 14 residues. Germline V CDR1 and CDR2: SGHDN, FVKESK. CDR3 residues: CASSTQGAGYGYTF. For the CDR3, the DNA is TGTGCCAGCAGCACCCAGGGGGCCGGCTATGGCTACACCTTC. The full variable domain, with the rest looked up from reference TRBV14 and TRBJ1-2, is EAGVTQFPSHSVIEKGQTVTLRCDPISGHDNLYWYRRVMGKEIKFLLHFVKESKQDESGMPNNRFLAERTGGTYSTLKVQPAELEDSGVYFCASSTQGAGYGYTFGSGTRLTVV.

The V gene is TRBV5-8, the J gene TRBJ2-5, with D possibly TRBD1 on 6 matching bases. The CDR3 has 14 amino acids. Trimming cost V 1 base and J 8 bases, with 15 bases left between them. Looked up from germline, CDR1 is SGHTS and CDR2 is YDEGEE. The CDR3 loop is CASSLPGELGTQYF. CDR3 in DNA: TGTGCCAGCAGCTTGCCAGGGGAGCTCGGTACCCAGTACTTC.

The CDR3 DNA reads TGTGCCAGCAGCTCAGGGGGGCTGAATCAGCCCCAGCATTTT. This codes for CASSSGGLNQPQHF. V gene TRBV7-9 combines with J gene TRBJ1-5, with 7 bases that match TRBD1. The ends lost 4 bases at V and 4 bases at J; junction bases unmatched: 4. CDR1 SEHNR and CDR2 FQNEAQ come from the germline V gene (reference sequence). The CDR3 has 14 residues.

CDR3 amino acids: CASSLVVSPYGYTF. In DNA form, the CDR3 reads TGTGCCAGCAGCTTGGTAGTCTCCCCCTATGGCTACACCTTC. The chain employs TRBV5-4 and TRBJ1-2; D unclear. Deletions cut 0 bases from V and 4 bases from J, with 10 bases between. Germline values: CDR1 SGHNT, CDR2 YYREEE (reference sequence). The CDR3 sequence is 14 residues long. The full variable domain, completed using reference TRBV5-4 and TRBJ1-2, is ETGVTQSPTHLIKTRGQQVTLRCSSQSGHNTVSWYQQALGQGPQFIFQYYREEENGRGNFPPRFSGLQFPNYSSELNVNALELDDSALYLCASSLVVSPYGYTFGSGTRLTVV.

The CDR3 DNA sequence: TGTGCCAGCAGCTTAAGGTCAGGGGGCGGGGACTATGGCTACACCTTC. It codes for CASSLRSGGGDYGYTF. This chain connects TRBV11-3 to TRBJ1-2; TRBD1 agrees at 8 bases. After removal of 2 bases from V and 3 bases from J, the junction contained 8 bases not matched to a gene. The CDR3 has 16 residues. Germline CDR1 reads SGHNT; CDR2 reads YENEEA.

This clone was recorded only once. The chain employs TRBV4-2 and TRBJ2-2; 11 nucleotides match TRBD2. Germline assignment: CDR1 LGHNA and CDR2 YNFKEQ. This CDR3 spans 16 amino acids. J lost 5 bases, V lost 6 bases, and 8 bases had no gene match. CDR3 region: CASRLAGDGGTGELFF. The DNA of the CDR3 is TGTGCCAGCAGACTAGCGGGAGATGGGGGGACCGGGGAGCTGTTTTTT.

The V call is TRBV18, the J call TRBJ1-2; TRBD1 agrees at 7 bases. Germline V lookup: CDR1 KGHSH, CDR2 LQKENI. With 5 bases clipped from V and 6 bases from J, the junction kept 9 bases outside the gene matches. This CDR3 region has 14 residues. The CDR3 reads CASSATGTMDGYTF. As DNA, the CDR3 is TGTGCCAGCTCAGCGACAGGGACGATGGATGGCTACACCTTC.

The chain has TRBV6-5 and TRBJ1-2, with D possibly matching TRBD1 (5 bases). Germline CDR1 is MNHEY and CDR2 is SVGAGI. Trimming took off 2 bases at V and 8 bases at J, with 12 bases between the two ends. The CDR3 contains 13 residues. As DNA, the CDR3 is TGTGCCAGCAGTTACATTCCAGGGAAAGGCTACACCTTC. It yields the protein CASSYIPGKGYTF.

CDR3 amino acids: CASSWGQGYEQYF. DNA of the CDR3: TGCGCCAGCAGCTGGGGCCAGGGTTACGAGCAGTACTTC. The rearrangement uses TRBV5-1 and TRBJ2-7; weak D call: TRBD1 (5 bases). CDR1 and CDR2 (germline): SGHRS, YFSETQ. The ends were cut back, 3 bases at V and 4 bases at J, with 11 bases in the middle. CDR3 size: 13 residues.

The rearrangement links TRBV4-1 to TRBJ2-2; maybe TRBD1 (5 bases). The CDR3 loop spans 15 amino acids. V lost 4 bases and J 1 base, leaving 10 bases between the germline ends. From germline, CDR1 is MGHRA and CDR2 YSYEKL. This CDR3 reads CASSRPGQNTGELFF. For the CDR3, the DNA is TGCGCCAGCAGCCGACCCGGACAGAACACCGGGGAGCTGTTTTTT.

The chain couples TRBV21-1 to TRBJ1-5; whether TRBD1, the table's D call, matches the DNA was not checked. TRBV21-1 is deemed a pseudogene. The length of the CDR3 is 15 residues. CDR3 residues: CASRRPHSSNQPQHF. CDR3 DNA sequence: TGTGCCAGCAGAAGACCCCACAGTAGCAATCAGCCCCAGCATTTT.